The 9 T cell receptor beta chains presented below share a single source sample, sequenced in a study of cytomegalovirus exposure and HLA in healthy donors. 13 Jbeta primers and 60 Vbeta primers were used for the PCR. Data came from immunoSEQ multiplex PCR; TCRdb stores just in-frame clones and leaves some out. This repertoire shows around 100,000 clones, about 9.4% found once; its top ten account for under 6%. Material for sequencing was PBMCs. The receptors derive from a man aged 35 to 55 in good health and CMV-seropositive.

V usage is TRBV2 and J usage is TRBJ1-2; no definite D call. V gave up 4 bases and J gave up 7 bases, with 16 bases separating them. The CDR3 has 14 amino acids. Germline values: CDR1 SNHLY, CDR2 FYNNEI. The CDR3 here is CASSGLVYEAGYTF. In nucleotides, the CDR3 is TGTGCCAGCAGTGGTCTGGTTTATGAGGCTGGCTACACCTTC.

There are a few counts of this clone. Other DNA sequences from this sample encode an identical CDR3 as well. The rearrangement links TRBV18 to TRBJ1-1, with 7 bases lining up with TRBD1. The V and J ends lost 3 bases and 5 bases, in that order; junction bases with no gene match: 6. The CDR3 has 14 amino acids. Germline lookup yields CDR1 KGHSH and CDR2 LQKENI. The CDR3 here is CASSPQGGVTEAFF. CDR3 nucleotide sequence: TGTGCCAGCTCACCCCAGGGGGGAGTTACTGAAGCTTTCTTT.

Only a few counts were recorded for this clone. V and J are TRBV11-3 and TRBJ1-1, with 7 bases fitting TRBD1. The CDR3 runs 16 residues. Germline lookup yields CDR1 SGHNT and CDR2 YENEEA. With V trimmed by 4 bases and J by 5 bases, 13 bases remained unmatched. The CDR3 loop is CASSSYQEGARTEAFF. The DNA of the CDR3 is TGTGCCAGCAGCTCATATCAAGAGGGGGCGAGGACTGAAGCTTTCTTT.

The CDR3 sequence is CASSIAPADTQYF. CDR3 bases: TGTGCCAGTAGTATAGCACCAGCAGATACGCAGTATTTT. The rearrangement joins TRBV19 to TRBJ2-3; no clear D. The V and J ends lost 1 base and 4 bases respectively, with 6 bases between them. This CDR3 has 13 amino acids. Germline CDR1 reads LNHDA; CDR2 reads SQIVND (reference sequence).

This rearrangement joins TRBV28 to TRBJ2-7, with D maybe TRBD2 (6 bases). The V end lost 3 bases, the J end lost 3 bases, and 12 bases lay between the germline ends. The CDR3 sequence is 14 residues long. Germline V gene data show CDR1 as MDHEN and CDR2 as SYDVKM. For the CDR3, the DNA is TGTGCCAGCAGTTTCTTAGCGGAAGTCTACGAGCAGTACTTC. This codes for CASSFLAEVYEQYF.

The chain recombines TRBV4-2 with TRBJ1-5, with TRBD1 matching over 10 bases. The germline CDR1 and CDR2 sequences are LGHNA and YNFKEQ. After removal of 0 bases from V and 2 bases from J, the junction contained 7 bases not matched to a gene. The CDR3 is made up of 18 amino acids. The CDR3 nucleotides are TGTGCCAGCAGCCAAGAGAATTACGGGACAGGGGGCAATCAGCCCCAGCATTTT. Protein: CASSQENYGTGGNQPQHF.

This clone was counted between two and nine times. The chain employs TRBV13 and TRBJ2-7; D gene uncertain. CDR1 is PRHDT, CDR2 FYEKMQ, per germline (reference sequence). The CDR3 runs to 13 residues. V lost 3 bases, J lost 0 bases, and 6 bases lay in between. CDR3 bases: TGTGCCAGCAGCTTGGGCCGCTCCTACGAGCAGTACTTC. Its protein product is CASSLGRSYEQYF.

This sequence joins TRBV10-3 and TRBJ2-1; 11 nucleotides agree with TRBD2. The CDR3 is made up of 14 amino acids. The V gene's germline CDR1 is ENHRY and CDR2 SYGVKD. V shed 6 bases, J shed 7 bases, and the junction held 5 bases outside the gene matches. The CDR3 sequence: CAISLAGGRNEQFF. Here the CDR3 DNA reads TGTGCCATCAGCCTAGCGGGAGGCCGGAATGAGCAGTTCTTC.

This clone was counted only a few times. The chain links TRBV7-9 to TRBJ2-7; 7 bases agree with TRBD2. Germline V CDR1 and CDR2: SEHNR, FQNEAQ (reference sequence). Trimming cost V 4 bases and J 6 bases; bases outside gene matches: 9. The CDR3 is 14 residues long. Here the CDR3 reads CASSSGGSLREQYF. The CDR3 DNA is TGTGCCAGCAGCTCGGGCGGGAGCCTCCGCGAGCAGTACTTC. Complete variable domain (other parts from reference TRBV7-9 and TRBJ2-7): DTGVSQNPRHKITKRGQNVTFRCDPISEHNRLYWYRQTLGQGPEFLTYFQNEAQLEKSRLLSDRFSAERPKGSFSTLEIQRTEQGDSAMYLCASSSGGSLREQYFGPGTRLTVT.